This T cell receptor beta chain is drawn from a study of T cell responses to AZD1222 COVID-19 vaccine. Study-wide context: Whether given at about 4 or about 12 weeks, second doses were pooled.

The CDR3 loop spans 14 amino acids. Germline assignment: CDR1 LGHNA and CDR2 YSLEER. V lost 4 bases and J lost 5; bases outside the gene matches: 5. Sequencing used immunoSEQ multiplex PCR; TCRdb keeps in-frame clones, though not all of them. The sample comprises over 110,000 clones, just over 90% of which are singletons, and around 5.1% rests with the top ten. A remark on this clone: Its cognate antigen is unknown.

General study points: Sampling that yielded the repertoires occurred only after the peak T cell response. Only a handful of people who got AZD1222 tested seropositive at baseline. Rises in breadth and depth of Spike-specific TCRs came after two AZD1222 doses.

Sequencing used peripheral blood, obtained on day 0 of AZD1222 vaccination. The rearrangement links TRBV4-3 to TRBJ1-2; 9 bases are a match to TRBD1. This clonotype was obtained from an adult in good health. The CDR3 DNA follows: TGCGCCAGCAGCCGGGACAGGGCCGGGTATGGCTACACCTTC. This sequence encodes CASSRDRAGYGYTF.